This entry features one T cell receptor (beta chain) sequence. Produced via immunoSEQ multiplex PCR; TCRdb's table is partial and in-frame only. In the table there are about 18,000 clones, about four fifths of which are singletons. J lost 4 bases, V lost 7 bases, and 22 bases had no gene match. Germline V gives CDR1 MNHEY, CDR2 SMNVEV (reference sequence). The CDR3 spans 19 residues. This sample was taken from a study of technical replicates of blood from a handful of donors. The sample comprised PBMCs. V is TRBV27 and J is TRBJ1-1, with 9 bases aligning to TRBD1. This clonotype was sampled from a human donor in good health. Some clones in this sample may be carry-over from other donors' samples. For the CDR3, the DNA is TGTGCCAGCATCCTTAATAGTGGACAGGGGCGACCAGGGACCACTGAAGCTTTCTTT. Translating gives CASILNSGQGRPGTTEAFF.